This record concerns one T cell receptor beta chain sequence. The data belong to a study of T cell changes during pregnancy in multiple sclerosis. TCRdb's copy holds only in-frame clones and misses some; the assay was immunoSEQ multiplex PCR. The profile covers fewer than 80,000 clones, with roughly nine tenths appearing a single time and around 0.9% taken by the ten largest. Trimming removed 0 bases from V and 10 bases from J, with 19 bases in between. The CDR3 runs 16 residues. Germline CDR1 is KGHSH and CDR2 is LQKENI. Sequencing used peripheral blood, obtained in the first trimester of pregnancy. The receptor was isolated from a female donor in good health, enrolled as a control in a pregnancy study. The gene calls are TRBV18 and TRBJ2-1, with a weak D call TRBD2 (5 bases). Here the CDR3 reads CASSPPRESRADEQFF. The CDR3 bases are TGTGCCAGCTCACCACCGAGGGAATCTCGTGCAGACGAGCAGTTCTTC.